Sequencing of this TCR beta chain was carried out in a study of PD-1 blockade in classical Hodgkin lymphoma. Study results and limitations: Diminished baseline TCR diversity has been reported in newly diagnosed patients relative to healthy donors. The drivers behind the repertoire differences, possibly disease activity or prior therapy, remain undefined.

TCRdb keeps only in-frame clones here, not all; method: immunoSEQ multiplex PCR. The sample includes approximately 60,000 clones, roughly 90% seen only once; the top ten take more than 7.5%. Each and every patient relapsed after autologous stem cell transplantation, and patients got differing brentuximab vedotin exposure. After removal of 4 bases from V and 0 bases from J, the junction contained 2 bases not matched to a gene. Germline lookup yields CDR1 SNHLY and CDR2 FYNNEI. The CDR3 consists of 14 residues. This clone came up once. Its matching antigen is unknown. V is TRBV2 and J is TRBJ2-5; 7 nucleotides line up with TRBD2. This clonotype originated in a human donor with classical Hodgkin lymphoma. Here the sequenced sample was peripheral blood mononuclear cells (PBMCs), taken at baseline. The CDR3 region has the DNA TGTGCCAGCAGTGCCGGGACTAACCAAGAGACCCAGTACTTC. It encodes CASSAGTNQETQYF. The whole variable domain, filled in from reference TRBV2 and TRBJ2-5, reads EPEVTQTPSHQVTQMGQEVILRCVPISNHLYFYWYRQILGQKVEFLVSFYNNEISEKSEIFDDQFSVERPDGSNFTLKIRSTKLEDSAMYFCASSAGTNQETQYFGPGTRLLVL.